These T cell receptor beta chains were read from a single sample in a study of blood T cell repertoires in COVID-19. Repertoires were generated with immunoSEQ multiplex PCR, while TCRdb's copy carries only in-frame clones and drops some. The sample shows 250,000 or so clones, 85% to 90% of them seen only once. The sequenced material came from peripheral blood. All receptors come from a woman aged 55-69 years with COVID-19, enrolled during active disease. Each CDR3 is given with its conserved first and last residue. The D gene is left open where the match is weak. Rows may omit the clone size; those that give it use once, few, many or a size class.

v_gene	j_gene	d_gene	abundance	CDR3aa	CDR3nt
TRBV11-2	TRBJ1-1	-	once	CASSLQGVNTEAFF	TGTGCCAGCAGTCTACAGGGAGTGAACACTGAAGCTTTCTTT
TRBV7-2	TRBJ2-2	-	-	CASRRQIRSQNTGELFF	TGTGCCAGCAGGCGACAGATCAGGTCACAGAACACCGGGGAGCTGTTTTTT
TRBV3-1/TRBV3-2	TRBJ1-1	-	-	CASSPSMNTEAFF	TGTGCCAGCAGCCCCAGTATGAACACTGAAGCTTTCTTT
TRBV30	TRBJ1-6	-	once	CAWRDSVNSPLHF	TGTGCCTGGAGGGACAGTGTTAATTCACCCCTCCACTTT
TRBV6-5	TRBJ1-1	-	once	CASRAWLNTEAFF	TGTGCCAGCAGGGCCTGGTTGAACACTGAAGCTTTCTTT
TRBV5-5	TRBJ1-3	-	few	CASSFEGVNTIYF	TGTGCCAGCAGCTTTGAAGGGGTCAACACCATATATTTT
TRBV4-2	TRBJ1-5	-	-	CASSQDTGSYQPQHF	TGTGCCAGCAGCCAAGATACAGGGTCTTATCAGCCCCAGCATTTT
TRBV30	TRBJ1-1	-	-	CAWSVKSWRPEAFF	TGTGCCTGGAGTGTTAAATCCTGGAGGCCTGAAGCTTTCTTT
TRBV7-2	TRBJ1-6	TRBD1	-	CASSTRQGQNSYNSPLHF	TGTGCCAGCAGCACCAGACAGGGGCAAAATTCCTATAATTCACCCCTCCACTTT
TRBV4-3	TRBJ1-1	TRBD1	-	CASSPGTANTEAFF	TGCGCCAGCAGCCCCGGGACAGCGAACACTGAAGCTTTCTTT
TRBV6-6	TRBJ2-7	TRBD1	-	CASSYSRTGVEQYF	TGTGCCAGCAGTTACTCCCGGACAGGCGTCGAGCAGTACTTC
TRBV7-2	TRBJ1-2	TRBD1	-	CASSSTGGSYGYTF	TGTGCCAGCAGCTCAACAGGGGGCAGCTATGGCTACACCTTC
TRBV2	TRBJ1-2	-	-	CASSVRGRDYGYTF	TGTGCCAGCAGTGTCAGGGGTCGCGACTATGGCTACACCTTC
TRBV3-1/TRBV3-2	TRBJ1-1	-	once	CSAGSDGSTEAFF	TGCTCCGCGGGGTCCGATGGTAGCACTGAAGCTTTCTTT
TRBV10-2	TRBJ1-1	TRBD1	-	CASNPDRAMEAFF	TGCGCCAGCAATCCTGACAGGGCGATGGAAGCTTTCTTT
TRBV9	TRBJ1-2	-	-	CASSRDNSNYGYTF	TGTGCCAGCAGCCGGGACAACTCTAACTATGGCTACACCTTC
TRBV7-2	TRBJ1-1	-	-	CASSFSGVTEAFF	TGTGCCAGCAGCTTCTCCGGGGTCACTGAAGCTTTCTTT
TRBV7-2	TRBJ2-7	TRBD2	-	CASSLALAESSKQYF	TGTGCCAGCAGCCTAGCACTAGCGGAGAGTTCGAAGCAGTACTTC
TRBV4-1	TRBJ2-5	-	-	CASSQGYGPEISGETQYF	TGCGCCAGCAGCCAAGGTTACGGACCGGAGATAAGCGGAGAGACCCAGTACTTC
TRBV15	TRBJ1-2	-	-	CATSTEVGRVIYGYTF	TGTGCCACCAGCACAGAGGTCGGTCGCGTTATCTATGGCTACACCTTC
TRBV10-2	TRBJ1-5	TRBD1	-	CASTRGYNQPQHF	TGCGCCAGCACCAGGGGGTACAATCAGCCCCAGCATTTT